The 9 T cell receptor beta chains below were found in one sample sequenced in a study of cytomegalovirus exposure and HLA in healthy donors. This PCR relied on a set of 60 Vbeta primers and 13 Jbeta primers. Repertoires were generated with immunoSEQ multiplex PCR, while TCRdb's copy carries only in-frame clones and drops some. The table lists some 200,000 clones, around three quarters of them singletons, with about 2.2% in the top ten. The sample was PBMCs. The receptors were gathered from a woman aged 45-65 years in good health and CMV-seronegative.

The chain links TRBV28 to TRBJ2-5, with 10 bases matching TRBD2. V shed 3 bases and J 1 base; nucleotides not matched to a gene: 5. Germline V gene sequence: CDR1 MDHEN, CDR2 SYDVKM. The CDR3 loop spans 16 amino acids. The CDR3 spells CASSFISGGPQETQYF. CDR3 DNA sequence: TGTGCCAGCAGTTTCATTAGCGGGGGGCCCCAAGAGACCCAGTACTTC.

The chain has TRBV2 and TRBJ2-1; D is unresolved. V lost 6 bases, J lost 6 bases, and 6 bases lay in between. CDR1 and CDR2 (germline): SNHLY, FYNNEI. This CDR3 has 11 amino acids. CDR3 sequence reads: CASRSGNEQFF. The DNA of the CDR3 is TGTGCCAGCAGATCCGGCAATGAGCAGTTCTTC.

The chain uses TRBV19 and TRBJ1-1, with 9 bases that match TRBD1. Germline CDR1 reads LNHDA; CDR2 reads SQIVND (reference sequence). Germline trimming cut 6 bases from V and 5 bases from J; bases unmatched to any gene: 7. The CDR3 contains 14 residues. This chain's CDR3 is CASRVHRGRTEAFF. The DNA for the CDR3 is TGTGCCAGTAGGGTGCACAGGGGGCGTACTGAAGCTTTCTTT.

The chain couples TRBV5-1 to TRBJ2-1, with D perhaps TRBD1 (6 bases). The CDR3 consists of 17 residues. V was cut by 4 bases and J by 7 bases, with 24 bases left in between. The germline V gene encodes CDR1 SGHRS and CDR2 YFSETQ. CDR3 protein: CASSALATGLLGNEQFF. In nucleotides, the CDR3 is TGCGCCAGCAGCGCATTGGCCACAGGGCTTTTGGGGAATGAGCAGTTCTTC.

The chain recombines TRBV28 with TRBJ2-3; no clear D. V was trimmed by 2 bases and J by 5 bases, leaving 11 bases between them. CDR1 and CDR2 from the germline V gene are MDHEN and SYDVKM. This CDR3 is built from 14 residues. The CDR3 sequence: CASSLGPSRDTQYF. Here the CDR3 DNA reads TGTGCCAGCAGTTTAGGCCCGTCCCGAGATACGCAGTATTTT.

The chain combines TRBV6-1 with TRBJ2-3; D possibly corresponds to TRBD2 (6 bases). The germline CDR1 and CDR2 sequences are MNHNS and SASEGT. Between the trimmed V and J ends, which lost 7 bases and 2 bases, there was a span of 16 bases. This CDR3 has 15 amino acids. The CDR3 DNA sequence: TGTGCCAGCAAACCTGGGGCGGGATACACAGATACGCAGTATTTT. Its protein is CASKPGAGYTDTQYF.

The chain carries TRBV15 and TRBJ2-1; 7 bases map to TRBD1. With V trimmed by 0 bases and J by 10 bases, 6 bases remained unmatched. The CDR3 contains 14 residues. Looked up from germline, CDR1 is LNHNV and CDR2 is YYDKDF (reference sequence). The CDR3, as DNA: TGTGCCACCAGCAGAGATAACAACAGGGGAGAGCAGTTCTTC. Translation: CATSRDNNRGEQFF.

The rearrangement links TRBV28 to TRBJ2-7, with D perhaps matching TRBD2 (7 bases). Trimming took off 5 bases at V and 0 bases at J, with 14 bases between the two ends. CDR1 is MDHEN, CDR2 SYDVKM, per germline. This CDR3 spans 15 amino acids. This CDR3 is CASSTRGGASYEQYF. In DNA, the CDR3 is TGTGCCAGCAGTACCCGAGGGGGGGCCTCCTACGAGCAGTACTTC. Filled out from reference TRBV28 and TRBJ2-7, the complete variable domain reads DVKVTQSSRYLVKRTGEKVFLECVQDMDHENMFWYRQDPGLGLRLIYFSYDVKMKEKGDIPEGYSVSREKKERFSLILESASTNQTSMYLCASSTRGGASYEQYFGPGTRLTVT.

This chain connects TRBV7-9 to TRBJ2-2; D gene uncertain. V lost 5 bases and J lost 3, with 16 bases in between. Germline V gene lookup returns CDR1 SEHNR and CDR2 FQNEAQ (reference sequence). The CDR3 is 16 residues long. The CDR3 sequence: CASSEDRARDTGELFF. The CDR3 DNA reads TGTGCCAGCAGCGAAGATCGAGCCCGGGACACCGGGGAGCTGTTTTTT.